The entry below describes one TCR beta chain. Its antigen remains unknown. The CDR3 is made up of 17 amino acids. Germline CDR1 MDHEN, CDR2 SYDVKM. Trimming cost V 7 bases and J 0 bases; bases outside gene matches: 8. This specimen belongs to a study of cytomegalovirus exposure and HLA in healthy donors. General study findings and limits: Rarity characterized most TCR sequences, yet some public TCRs appeared in many donors. The TCR clusters that emerged in the first cohort tended, a later analysis found, to co-occur in the 120 or so validation repertoires.

Some clones are missing from TCRdb's copy, which holds only in-frame ones; the method was immunoSEQ multiplex PCR. The sample carries roughly 250,000 clones, 85% to 90% recorded once. The donors were part of the approximately 120-subject validation cohort, which stood apart from the approximately 640-subject first cohort. The source of this sequence is a man aged 18 to 29 in good health and CMV-seronegative. Input material: PBMCs. The chain joins TRBV28 to TRBJ1-6; 8 bases fit TRBD1. CDR3 amino acids: CASTSHGQGSYNSPLHF. The CDR3, as DNA: TGTGCCAGCACTTCCCACGGACAGGGCTCCTATAATTCACCCCTCCACTTT.